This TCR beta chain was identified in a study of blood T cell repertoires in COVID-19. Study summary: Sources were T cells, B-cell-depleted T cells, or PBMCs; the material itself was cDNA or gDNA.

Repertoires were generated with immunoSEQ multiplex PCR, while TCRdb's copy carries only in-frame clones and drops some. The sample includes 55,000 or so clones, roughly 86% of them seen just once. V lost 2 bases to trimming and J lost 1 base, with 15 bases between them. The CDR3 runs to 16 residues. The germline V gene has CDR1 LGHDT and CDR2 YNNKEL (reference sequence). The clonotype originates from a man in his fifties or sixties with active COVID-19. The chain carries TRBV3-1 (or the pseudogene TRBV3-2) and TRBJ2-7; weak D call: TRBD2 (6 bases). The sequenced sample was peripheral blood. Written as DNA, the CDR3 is TGTGCCAGCAGCCAACGACTAGTCAATGCATCCTACGAGCAGTACTTC. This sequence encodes CASSQRLVNASYEQYF.